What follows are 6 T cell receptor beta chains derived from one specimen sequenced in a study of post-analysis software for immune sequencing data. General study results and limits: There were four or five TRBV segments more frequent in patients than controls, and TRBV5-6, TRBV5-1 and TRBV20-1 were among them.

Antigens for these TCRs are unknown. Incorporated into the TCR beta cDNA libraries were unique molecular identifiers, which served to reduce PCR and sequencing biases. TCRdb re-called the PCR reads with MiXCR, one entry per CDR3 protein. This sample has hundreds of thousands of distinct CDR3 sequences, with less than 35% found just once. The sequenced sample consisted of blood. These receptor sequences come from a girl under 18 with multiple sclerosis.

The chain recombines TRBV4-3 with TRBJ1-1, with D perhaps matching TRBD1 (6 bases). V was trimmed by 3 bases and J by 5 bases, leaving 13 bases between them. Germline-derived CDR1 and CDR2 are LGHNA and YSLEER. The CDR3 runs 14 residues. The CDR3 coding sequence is TGCGCCAGCAGCCAGCTACAGGGAGGGACTGAAGCTTTCTTT. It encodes CASSQLQGGTEAFF.

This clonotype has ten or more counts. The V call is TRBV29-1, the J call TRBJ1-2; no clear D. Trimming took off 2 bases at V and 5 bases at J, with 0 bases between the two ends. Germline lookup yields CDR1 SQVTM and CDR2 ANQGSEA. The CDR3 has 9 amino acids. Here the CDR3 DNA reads TGCAGCGTTGAATATGGCTACACCTTC. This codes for CSVEYGYTF. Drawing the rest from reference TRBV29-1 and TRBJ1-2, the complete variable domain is SAVISQKPSRDICQRGTSLTIQCQVDSQVTMMFWYRQQPGQSLTLIATANQGSEATYESGFVIDKFPISRPNLTFSTLTVSNMSPEDSSIYLCSVEYGYTFGSGTRLTVV.

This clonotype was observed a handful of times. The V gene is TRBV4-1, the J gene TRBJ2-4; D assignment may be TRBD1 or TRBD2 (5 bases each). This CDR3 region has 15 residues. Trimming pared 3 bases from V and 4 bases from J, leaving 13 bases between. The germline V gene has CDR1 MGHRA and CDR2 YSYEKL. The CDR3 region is CASSQYGTEKNIQYF. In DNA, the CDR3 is TGCGCCAGCAGCCAGTACGGGACGGAGAAAAACATTCAGTACTTC.

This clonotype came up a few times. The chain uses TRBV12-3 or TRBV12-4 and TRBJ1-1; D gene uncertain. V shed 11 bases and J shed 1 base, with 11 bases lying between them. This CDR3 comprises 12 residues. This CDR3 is CAGTRGNTEAFF. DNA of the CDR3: TGTGCCGGAACGCGTGGGAACACTGAAGCTTTCTTT.

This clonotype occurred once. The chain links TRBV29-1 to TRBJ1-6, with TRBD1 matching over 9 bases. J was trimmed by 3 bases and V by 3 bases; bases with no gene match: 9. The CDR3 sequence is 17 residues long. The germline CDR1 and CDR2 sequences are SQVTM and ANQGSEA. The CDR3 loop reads CSVDIPDRGFYNSPLHF. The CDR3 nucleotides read TGCAGCGTTGATATTCCGGACAGGGGATTCTATAATTCACCCCTCCACTTT.

The CDR3 loop reads CASSQETGFPGELFF. CDR3 sequence (DNA): TGTGCCAGCAGCCAAGAGACAGGGTTCCCCGGGGAGCTGTTTTTT. The chain combines TRBV4-2 with TRBJ2-2; the match to TRBD1 covers 7 bases. Germline-derived CDR1 and CDR2 are LGHNA and YNFKEQ. V was clipped by 0 bases and J by 6 bases; unmatched bases: 4. The CDR3 has 15 residues.